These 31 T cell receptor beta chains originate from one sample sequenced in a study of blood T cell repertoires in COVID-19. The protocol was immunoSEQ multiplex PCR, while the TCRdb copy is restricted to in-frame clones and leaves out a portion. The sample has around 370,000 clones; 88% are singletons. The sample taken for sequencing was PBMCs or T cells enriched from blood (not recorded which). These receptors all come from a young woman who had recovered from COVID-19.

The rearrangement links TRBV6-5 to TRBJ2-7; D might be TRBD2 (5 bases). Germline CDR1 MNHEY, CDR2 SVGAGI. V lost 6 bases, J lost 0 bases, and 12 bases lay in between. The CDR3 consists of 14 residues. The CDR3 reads CASSESGFSYEQYF. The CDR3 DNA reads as TGTGCCAGCAGCGAGAGCGGTTTCTCCTACGAGCAGTACTTC.

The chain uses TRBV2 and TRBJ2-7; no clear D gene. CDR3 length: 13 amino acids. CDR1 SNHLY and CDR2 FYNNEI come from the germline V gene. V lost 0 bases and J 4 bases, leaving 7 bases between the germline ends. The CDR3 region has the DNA TGTGCCAGCAGTGAAGCCCCAGGTTACGAGCAGTACTTC. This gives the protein CASSEAPGYEQYF.

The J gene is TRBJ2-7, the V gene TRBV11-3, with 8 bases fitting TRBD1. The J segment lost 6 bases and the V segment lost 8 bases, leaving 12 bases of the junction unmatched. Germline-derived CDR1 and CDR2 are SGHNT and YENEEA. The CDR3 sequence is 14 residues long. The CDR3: CASGTGTGNAEQYF. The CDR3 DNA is TGTGCCAGCGGAACCGGGACAGGTAATGCCGAGCAGTACTTC.

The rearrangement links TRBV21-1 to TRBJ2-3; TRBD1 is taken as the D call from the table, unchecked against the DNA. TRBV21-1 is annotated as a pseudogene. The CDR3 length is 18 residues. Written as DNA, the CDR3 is TGTGCCAGCAGCAAAGCTGGGAGAGGGGACAGGGGTCAAGATACGCAGTATTTT. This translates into CASSKAGRGDRGQDTQYF.

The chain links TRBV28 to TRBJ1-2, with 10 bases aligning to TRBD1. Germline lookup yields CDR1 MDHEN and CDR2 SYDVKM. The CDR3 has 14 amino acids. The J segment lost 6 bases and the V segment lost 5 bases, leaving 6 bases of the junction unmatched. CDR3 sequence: CASSPQGQGHGYTF. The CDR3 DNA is TGTGCCAGCAGTCCCCAGGGACAGGGGCATGGCTACACCTTC.

The CDR3 nucleotides read TGTGCCAGTAGTATTGAAGGACTAGCGGGGGCCAATGAGCAGTTCTTC. Amino acid sequence: CASSIEGLAGANEQFF. This chain joins TRBV19 and TRBJ2-1, with TRBD2 identical over 13 bases. This CDR3 comprises 16 residues. CDR1 is LNHDA and CDR2 is SQIVND in the germline V gene (reference sequence). J was trimmed by 6 bases and V by 3 bases; bases with no gene match: 5.

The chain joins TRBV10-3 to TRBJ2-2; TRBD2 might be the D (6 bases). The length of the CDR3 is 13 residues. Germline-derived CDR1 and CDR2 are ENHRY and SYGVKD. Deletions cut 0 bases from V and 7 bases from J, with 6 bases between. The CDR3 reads CAISESGGGELFF. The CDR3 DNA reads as TGTGCCATCAGTGAGTCGGGGGGCGGGGAGCTGTTTTTT.

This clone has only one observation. CDR3 loop: CASSPTGGFRNTEAFF. CDR3 DNA sequence: TGTGCCAGCAGTCCAACGGGGGGCTTCAGAAACACTGAAGCTTTCTTT. The rearrangement uses TRBV28 and TRBJ1-1, with a possible D match to TRBD1 (6 bases). The V end lost 5 bases, the J end lost 2 bases, and 18 bases lay between the germline ends. Per the germline V gene, CDR1 is MDHEN and CDR2 is SYDVKM. This CDR3 region has 16 residues.

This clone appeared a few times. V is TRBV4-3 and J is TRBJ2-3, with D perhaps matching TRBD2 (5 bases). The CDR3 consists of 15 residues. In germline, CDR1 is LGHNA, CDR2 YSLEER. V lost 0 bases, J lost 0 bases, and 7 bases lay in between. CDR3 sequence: CASSQDSGSTDTQYF. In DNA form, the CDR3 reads TGCGCCAGCAGCCAAGATTCGGGGAGCACAGATACGCAGTATTTT.

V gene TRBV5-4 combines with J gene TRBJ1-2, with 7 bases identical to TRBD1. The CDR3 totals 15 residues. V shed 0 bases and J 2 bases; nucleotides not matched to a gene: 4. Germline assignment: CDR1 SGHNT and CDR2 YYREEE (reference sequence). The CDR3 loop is CASSLVGRGNYGYTF. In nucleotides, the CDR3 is TGTGCCAGCAGCTTGGTGGGCAGGGGGAACTATGGCTACACCTTC.

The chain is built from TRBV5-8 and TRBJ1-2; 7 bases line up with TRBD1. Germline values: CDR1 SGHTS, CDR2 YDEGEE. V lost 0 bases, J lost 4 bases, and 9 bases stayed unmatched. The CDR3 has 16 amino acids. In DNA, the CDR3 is TGTGCCAGCAGCTTGGCCGCCACAGGGGCGTTCTATGGCTACACCTTC. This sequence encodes CASSLAATGAFYGYTF.

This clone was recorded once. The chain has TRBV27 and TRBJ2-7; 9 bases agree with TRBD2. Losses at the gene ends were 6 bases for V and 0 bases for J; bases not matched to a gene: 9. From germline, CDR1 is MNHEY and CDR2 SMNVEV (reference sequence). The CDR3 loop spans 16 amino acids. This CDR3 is CASRTWSSGDSYEQYF. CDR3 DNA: TGTGCCAGCAGAACGTGGTCTAGCGGGGACTCCTACGAGCAGTACTTC.

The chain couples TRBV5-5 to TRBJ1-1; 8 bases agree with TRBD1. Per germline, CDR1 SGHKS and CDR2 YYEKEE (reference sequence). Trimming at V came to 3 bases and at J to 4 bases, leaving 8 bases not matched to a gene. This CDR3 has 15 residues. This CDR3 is CASSSDRDRATEAFF. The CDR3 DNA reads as TGTGCCAGCAGCTCGGACAGGGACCGAGCCACTGAAGCTTTCTTT.

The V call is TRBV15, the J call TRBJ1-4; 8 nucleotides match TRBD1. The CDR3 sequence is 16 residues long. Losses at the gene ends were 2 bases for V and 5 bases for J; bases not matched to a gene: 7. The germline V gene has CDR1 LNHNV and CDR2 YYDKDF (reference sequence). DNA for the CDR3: TGTGCCACCAGCAGACATCGGACAGGGCAAAATGAAAAACTGTTTTTT. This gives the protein CATSRHRTGQNEKLFF.

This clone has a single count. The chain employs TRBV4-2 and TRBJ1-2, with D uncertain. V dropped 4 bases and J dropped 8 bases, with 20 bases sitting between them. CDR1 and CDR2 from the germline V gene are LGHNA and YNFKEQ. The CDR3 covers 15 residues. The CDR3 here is CASSPRGPTPEGYTF. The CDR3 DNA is TGTGCCAGCAGCCCCAGAGGGCCTACCCCTGAGGGCTACACCTTC.

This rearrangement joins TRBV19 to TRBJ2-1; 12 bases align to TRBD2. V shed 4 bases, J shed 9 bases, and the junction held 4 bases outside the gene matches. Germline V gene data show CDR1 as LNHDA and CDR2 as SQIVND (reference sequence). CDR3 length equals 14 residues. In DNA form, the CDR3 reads TGTGCCAGTAGTACTGGGACTAGCGGGTTTGAGCAGTTCTTC. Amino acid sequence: CASSTGTSGFEQFF.

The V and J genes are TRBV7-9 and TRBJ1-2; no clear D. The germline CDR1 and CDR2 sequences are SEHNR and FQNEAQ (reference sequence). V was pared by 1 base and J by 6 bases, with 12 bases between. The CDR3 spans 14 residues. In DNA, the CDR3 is TGTGCCAGCAGCTTAGGGCCGCTTTTGGATGGCTACACCTTC. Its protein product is CASSLGPLLDGYTF.

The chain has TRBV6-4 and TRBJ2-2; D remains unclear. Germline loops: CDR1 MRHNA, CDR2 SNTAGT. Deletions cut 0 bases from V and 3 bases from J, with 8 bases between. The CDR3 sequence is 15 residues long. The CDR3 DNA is TGTGCCAGCAGTGACTCGAAAAAGCACACCGGGGAGCTGTTTTTT. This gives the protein CASSDSKKHTGELFF.

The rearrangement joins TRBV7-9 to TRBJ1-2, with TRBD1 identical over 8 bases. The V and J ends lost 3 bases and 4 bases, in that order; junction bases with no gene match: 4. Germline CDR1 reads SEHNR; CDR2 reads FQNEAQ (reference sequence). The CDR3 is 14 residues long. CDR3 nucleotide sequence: TGTGCCAGCAGCTTTGGTACAGGGGGCTATGGCTACACCTTC. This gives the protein CASSFGTGGYGYTF.

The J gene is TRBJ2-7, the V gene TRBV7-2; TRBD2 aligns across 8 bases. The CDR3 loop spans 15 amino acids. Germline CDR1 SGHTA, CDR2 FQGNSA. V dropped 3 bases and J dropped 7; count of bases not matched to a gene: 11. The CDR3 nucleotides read TGTGCCAGCAGCTTGTTTGGCGGGGGGTCGCGGGAGCAGTACTTC. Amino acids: CASSLFGGGSREQYF.

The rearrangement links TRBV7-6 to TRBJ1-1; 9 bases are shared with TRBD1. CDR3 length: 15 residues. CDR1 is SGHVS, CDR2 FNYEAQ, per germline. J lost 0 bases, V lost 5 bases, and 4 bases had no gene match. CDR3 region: CASSPGTGLNTEAFF. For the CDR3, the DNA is TGTGCCAGCAGCCCCGGGACAGGGCTGAACACTGAAGCTTTCTTT.

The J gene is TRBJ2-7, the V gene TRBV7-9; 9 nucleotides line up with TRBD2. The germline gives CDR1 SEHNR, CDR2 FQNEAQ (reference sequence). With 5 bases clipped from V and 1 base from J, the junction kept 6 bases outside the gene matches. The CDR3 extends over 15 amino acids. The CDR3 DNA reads TGTGCCAGCAGCATTCTAGCGGGGCCTTCCTACGAGCAGTACTTC. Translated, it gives CASSILAGPSYEQYF. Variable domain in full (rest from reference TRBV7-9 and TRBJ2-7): DTGVSQNPRHKITKRGQNVTFRCDPISEHNRLYWYRQTLGQGPEFLTYFQNEAQLEKSRLLSDRFSAERPKGSFSTLEIQRTEQGDSAMYLCASSILAGPSYEQYFGPGTRLTVT.

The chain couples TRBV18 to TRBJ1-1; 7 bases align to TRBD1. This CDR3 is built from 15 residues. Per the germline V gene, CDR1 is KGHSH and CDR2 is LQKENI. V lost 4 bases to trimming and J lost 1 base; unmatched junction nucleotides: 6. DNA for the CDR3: TGTGCCAGCTCACAGGGGACAGTTCCGAACACTGAAGCTTTCTTT. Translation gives CASSQGTVPNTEAFF.

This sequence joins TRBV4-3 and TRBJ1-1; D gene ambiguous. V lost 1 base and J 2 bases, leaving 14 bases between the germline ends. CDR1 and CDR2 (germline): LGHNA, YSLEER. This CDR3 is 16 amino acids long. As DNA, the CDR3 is TGCGCCAGCAGCCAAGCCCCTTCCCCAGGTAACACTGAAGCTTTCTTT. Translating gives CASSQAPSPGNTEAFF.

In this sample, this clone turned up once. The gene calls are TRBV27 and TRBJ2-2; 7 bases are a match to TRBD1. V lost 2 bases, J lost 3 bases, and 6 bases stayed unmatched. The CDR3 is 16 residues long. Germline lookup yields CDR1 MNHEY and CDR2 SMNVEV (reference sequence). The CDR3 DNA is TGTGCCAGCAGTTTAGCCGGGACAGCGGACACCGGGGAGCTGTTTTTT. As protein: CASSLAGTADTGELFF.

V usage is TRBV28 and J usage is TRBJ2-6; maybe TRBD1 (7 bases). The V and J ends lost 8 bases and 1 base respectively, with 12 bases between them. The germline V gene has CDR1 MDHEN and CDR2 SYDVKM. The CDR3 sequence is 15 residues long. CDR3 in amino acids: CASGGTASGANVLTF. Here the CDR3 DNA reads TGTGCCAGCGGAGGGACAGCTTCTGGGGCCAACGTCCTGACTTTC.

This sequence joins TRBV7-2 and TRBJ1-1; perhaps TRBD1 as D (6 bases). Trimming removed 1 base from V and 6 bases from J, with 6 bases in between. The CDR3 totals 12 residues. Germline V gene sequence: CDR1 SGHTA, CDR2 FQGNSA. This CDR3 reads CASSLGTAEAFF. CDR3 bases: TGTGCCAGCAGCTTAGGGACAGCTGAAGCTTTCTTT.

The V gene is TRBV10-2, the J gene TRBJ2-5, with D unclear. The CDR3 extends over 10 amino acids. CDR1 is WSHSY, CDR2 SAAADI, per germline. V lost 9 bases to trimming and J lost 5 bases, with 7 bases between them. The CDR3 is CASAAETQYF. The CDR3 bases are TGCGCCAGTGCGGCGGAGACCCAGTACTTC.

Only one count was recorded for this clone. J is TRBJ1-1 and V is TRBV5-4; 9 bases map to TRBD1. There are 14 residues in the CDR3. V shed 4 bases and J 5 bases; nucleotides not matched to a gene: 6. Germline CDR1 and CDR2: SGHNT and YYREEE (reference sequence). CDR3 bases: TGTGCCAGCAGCCGACAGGGGGTAAAAACTGAAGCTTTCTTT. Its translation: CASSRQGVKTEAFF.

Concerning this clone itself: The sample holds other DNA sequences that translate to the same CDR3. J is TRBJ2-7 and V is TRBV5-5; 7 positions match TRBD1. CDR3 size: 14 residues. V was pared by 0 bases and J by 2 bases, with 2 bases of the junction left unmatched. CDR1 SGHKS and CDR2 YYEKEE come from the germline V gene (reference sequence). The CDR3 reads CASSLEQGAYEQYF. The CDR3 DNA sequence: TGTGCCAGCAGCTTGGAGCAGGGGGCCTACGAGCAGTACTTC.

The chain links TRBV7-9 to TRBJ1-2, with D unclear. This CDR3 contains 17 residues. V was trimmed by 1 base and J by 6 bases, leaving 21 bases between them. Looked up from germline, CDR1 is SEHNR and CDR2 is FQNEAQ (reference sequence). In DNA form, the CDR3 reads TGTGCCAGCAGCTTAGGCGCGGGGAACGTACAGAACCATGGCTACACCTTC. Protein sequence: CASSLGAGNVQNHGYTF.